Reported below is one TCR beta chain. This clone's antigen is unknown. Base-call qualities are not available, and no considerably larger clone is one nucleotide away. The data were obtained in a study of cytomegalovirus exposure and HLA in healthy donors (dated by TCRdb to about 2017). For the wider study: According to an earlier analysis of around 600 of the donors, about 180 million T cells yielded 120 million or so unique TCR beta sequences and 276 Gb of sequence data. Typing coverage varied by locus: roughly 620-640 donors for A, B, C, DRB1 and DQB1; approximately 560 for DQA1; around 610 for DPA1; around 490 for DPB1. Donor age, sex, ethnicity and CMV serostatus were compiled alongside the repertoire data. In an earlier analysis of roughly 600 of the donors, high-throughput TCR beta sequencing was used to judge whether each TCR beta V gene segment behaved as functional or pseudogenic. Both class I and class II loci were covered by HLA typing, at four-digit resolution. The study used immunosequencing to profile the T cell repertoires of several hundred subjects and linked those repertoires to cytomegalovirus serostatus. In the later analysis, no new phenotypic data were used to find candidate immune exposures; instead, reliance was placed on TCR beta sequences and their occurrence across donors. On average, roughly 250,000 unique TCR beta nucleotide sequences were sequenced per donor among 398 genotyped donors of the cohort, with 15% to 20% of those sequences being non-productive. Roughly 310 gigabases of sequencing data and some 85 million unique TCR sequences were included in an early release covering about 600 HLA-typed donors. The study aimed to test whether signatures of past pathogen exposure could be identified by cataloging public T cell receptors. A later analysis re-analyzed previously published TCR beta repertoires from about 730 donors and added high-resolution HLA genotyping to study TCR occurrence patterns. Of the approximately 400 genotyped donors, 75% to 85% were placed in the genetic ancestry cluster associated with self-reported Caucasian donors. All discovery cohort repertoires had been generated on a single sequencing platform. A separate validation cohort of some 130 different subjects was used in addition to the approximately 700-subject first cohort. Roughly 5 DR-DQ haplotypes were handled as single units for association and clustering because linkage in the cohort was strong. In a later genetic analysis, genome-wide SNP genotypes for about three fifths of the 666 donors were used, and that subset was treated as a discovery cohort. High-throughput TCR immunosequencing, statistical association of individual TCRs with disease status, and machine learning were combined to predict cytomegalovirus infection status.

The cohort consisted of approximately 690 healthy bone marrow donors. At the time of sampling, all cohort members were nominally healthy, though unrecorded immune exposures were likely present. The donor tested CMV seropositive, placing the donor among the 250 to 350 seropositive members of the cohort. A peripheral blood sample was collected from each donor, and TCR beta sequencing was performed on peripheral blood mononuclear cells. Genomic DNA extraction from the blood cell samples was performed with the Qiagen DNeasy Blood Extraction Kit. The germline V gene encodes CDR1 MNHEY and CDR2 SMNVEV (reference sequence). Inclusive of the bounding cysteine and phenylalanine, the CDR3 is 15 residues long. Only the CDR3 part of the read is kept: 45 bases, read in frame from the first base. V was cut back by 6 bases and J by 7 bases, leaving a gap of 16 bases between them. The research as a whole found: Broadly in line with IMGT annotations, most TCR beta V segments showed up in productive rearrangements about 87% or about 30% of the time in an earlier analysis of 587 of the donors. Strong co-occurrence of HLA alleles, especially DR and DQ, made assigning TCR associations to individual alleles difficult. Because counts were too low, seventeen rarely observed V segments, including chromosome 9 orphons, were left out of the earlier analysis of roughly 600 of the donors. Across donors, most TCR sequences were observed very rarely, whereas some public TCRs were present in many individuals. In a later analysis, HLA-associated TCR beta chains showed more clonal expansion and lower generation probabilities than non-associated chains that were equally common. In both the original and validation cohorts, the classifier was reported to diagnose cytomegalovirus status with high specificity and sensitivity. For the cohort, immune exposure information was limited to CMV serostatus. The 87-base-pair reads could not distinguish some IMGT-functional V segments, including TRBV6-2 and TRBV6-3, so those segments were excluded. In a later analysis, several top co-occurrence clusters were reported to appear linked to parvovirus B19, influenza, CMV and Epstein-Barr virus. Specific HLA alleles were associated with some 15,000 TCR beta sequences at a false discovery rate of 0.05 in a later analysis. A later analysis found that TCR association rates varied across HLA loci, with DRB1 alleles showing the most associated TCRs and HLA-C alleles the fewest. A later genetic analysis reported fewer N-insertions in productive TCRs among donors in an Asian-associated ancestry cluster than the roughly 650-donor mean. In a later analysis, most CMV-associated TCR beta chains were found to appear HLA-restricted, with HLA associations seemingly driven largely by CMV exposure. Correlated functional status among segregating V segments might reflect linkage disequilibrium, but an unknown experimental factor could not be ruled out. A cluster of highly shared sequence variants was judged likely to represent a technical artifact of the sequencing pipeline. A later genetic analysis associated a missense DCLRE1C variant with V-gene and J-gene trimming of TCR beta chains, and an independent cohort replicated the association. Presence/absence analyses assumed roughly uniform sequencing depth across donors, an assumption that may not hold. In vitro tests confirmed that a few of the cytomegalovirus-associated TCR beta chains recognize cytomegalovirus antigens. In this cohort, only TCR beta chains were sequenced, and detectable features were limited by the absence of alpha or paired-chain data. HLA typing was unavailable for some donors at each locus, so association tests used only the typed subset. In the study, some 160 TCR beta chains were listed as associated with cytomegalovirus. According to the authors, the approach could potentially be generalized to other disease states and immunological phenotypes. A further reported finding was that TCR beta sequences accurately predicted the HLA-A and HLA-B alleles for most subjects in the first cohort.

Receptor libraries were prepared by the immunoSEQ multiplex PCR assay. The multiplex PCR relied on a mix of 60 forward primers for TCR Vbeta segments and 13 reverse primers for TCR Jbeta segments. Amplification of the CDR3 region of rearranged TCR beta genes was performed with a multiplex PCR assay on genomic DNA. On the Illumina HiSeq System, the amplified TCR beta libraries were sequenced as 87-base-pair reads. As for the authors' bioinformatics: In a later analysis, tens of millions of unique TCR beta chains were counted across the approximately 640 repertoires, and about 10 million of these chains were shared by at least two donors. Raw reads were error-corrected and collapsed into unique sequences by a nearest-neighbor algorithm in which closely related sequences were merged to remove PCR and sequencing errors. V, D and J gene segments were assigned by aligning CDR3 sequences to IMGT reference sequences. For a sequence to be retained, at least a six-nucleotide match to both a V gene segment and a J gene segment was required. A rearrangement counted as productive if the CDR3 had no stop codons and remained in frame with V and J, and every other rearrangement counted as non-productive. CDR3 was defined by IMGT convention, running from the second conserved V-encoded cysteine to the conserved J-encoded phenylalanine. Sequences without an unambiguous match to a single V gene segment were excluded from the earlier analysis of a few hundred of the donors. An earlier analysis of almost 600 of the donors classified V segments as functional when productive rearrangements were above 56.7% and as segregating when the standard deviation between donors was above 5%. A statistical classification framework was built for diagnosing cytomegalovirus status from the catalog of TCR beta chain sequences. In a later analysis, TCR nucleotide sequences were compared against IMGT/GENE-DB human TR gene sequences so that V and J genes could be assigned. A later analysis assigned CDR3 sequences and most-parsimonious VDJ recombination scenarios with the TCRdist pipeline. In a later analysis, each TCR beta chain was defined by its CDR3 amino acid sequence together with its V-gene family, and reads without a unique V-gene family were excluded. In a later analysis, fewer than 600 highly shared, low-generation-probability nucleotide sequences were removed to address suspected cross-contamination and a sequencing artifact. In a later analysis, a clonal expansion index was calculated for each public chain from normalized within-repertoire ranks of inferred template counts. In a later analysis, generation probabilities were computed using a VDJ recombination model fitted to out-of-frame rearrangements, and the results were checked against IGoR. In a later analysis, hypergeometric tests were used to score TCR-TCR, TCR-HLA and TCR-CMV co-occurrence, with a repertoire-size bias correction applied to TCR pairs. In a later analysis, false discovery rates were estimated by permuting HLA or CMV assignments 20 times. A later analysis grouped co-occurring TCRs with DBSCAN, adding TCRdist sequence similarity when clustering within HLA-allele-positive subsets. Repertoires with fewer than 30,000 or more than 120,000 public chains, plus five repertoires with anomalous nucleotide sharing, were excluded from co-occurrence clustering. This is the immuneACCESS table as TCRdb keeps it, with only in-frame sequences that have V and J called. A part of the clones is gone; compared with another copy, unresolved V genes explain less than half, and the rest is unexplained. That table is the source of V, J and clone size, and D and trimming were worked out from the DNA. For this sample there are 99,000 or so clones; around 76% appear just once. The top ten clonotypes cover more than 8% of the sample.

Sequencing input: PBMCs. This chain joins TRBV27 to TRBJ1-6; the D gene identity is not certain. The receptor comes from a man aged 40-55 years in good health and CMV-seropositive. The CDR3 region: CASRKALQRNSPLHF. The DNA sequence is TGTGCCAGCAGAAAGGCGTTACAGAGAAATTCACCCCTCCACTTT.